This record covers a single T cell receptor beta chain. What it recognizes is unknown. The sample belongs to a study of blood T cells in healthy people across ages. Sample-barcoded 5' priming and a J-beta primer mix drove a second PCR of roughly 7 to 11 cycles. TCRdb itself ran the 5' RACE reads through MiXCR, one entry per CDR3 protein. The table has over 1.5 million distinct CDR3 sequences, 49% seen once. Findings and caveats of the study: Since the PBMCs were unsorted, naive and antigen-experienced cells could not be conclusively compared. A roughly linear fall in TCR beta diversity per million T cells was seen with increasing age. Changes seen in expanded clonotypes were possibly confounded by donor CMV status left unknown.

The CDR3 runs to 15 residues. CDR1 MDHEN and CDR2 SYDVKM come from the germline V gene. V lost 7 bases to trimming and J lost 3 bases; unmatched junction nucleotides: 9. The chain uses TRBV28 and TRBJ1-2; TRBD1 matches 9 bases. Sequenced input: blood. This TCR derives from a woman between 40 and 50 years old in good health. The CDR3 DNA is TGTGCCAGCAACCTGGCGGGACAGGGAGACTATGGCTACACCTTC. This encodes CASNLAGQGDYGYTF.